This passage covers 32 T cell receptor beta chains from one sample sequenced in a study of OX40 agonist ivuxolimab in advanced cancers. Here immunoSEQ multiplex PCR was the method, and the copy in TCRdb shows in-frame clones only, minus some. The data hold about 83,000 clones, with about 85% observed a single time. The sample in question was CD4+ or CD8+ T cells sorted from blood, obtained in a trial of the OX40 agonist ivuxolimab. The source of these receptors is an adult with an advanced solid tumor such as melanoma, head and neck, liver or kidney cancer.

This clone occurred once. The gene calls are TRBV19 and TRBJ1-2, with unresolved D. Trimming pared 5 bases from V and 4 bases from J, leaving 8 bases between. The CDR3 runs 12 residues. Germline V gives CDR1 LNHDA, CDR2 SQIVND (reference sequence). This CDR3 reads CASSPWSYGYTF. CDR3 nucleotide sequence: TGTGCCAGTAGTCCGTGGTCCTATGGCTACACCTTC.

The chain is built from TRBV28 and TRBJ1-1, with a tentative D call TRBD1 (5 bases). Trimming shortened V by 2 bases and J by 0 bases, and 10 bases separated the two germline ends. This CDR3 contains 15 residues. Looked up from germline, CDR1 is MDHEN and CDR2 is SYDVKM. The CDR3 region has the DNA TGTGCCAGCAGTTTAGTTTGGGGCATGAACACTGAAGCTTTCTTT. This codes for CASSLVWGMNTEAFF.

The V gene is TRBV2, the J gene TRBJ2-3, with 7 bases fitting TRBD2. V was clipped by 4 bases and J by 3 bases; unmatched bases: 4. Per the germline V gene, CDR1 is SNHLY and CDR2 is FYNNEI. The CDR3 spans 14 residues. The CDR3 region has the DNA TGTGCCAGCAGTGGGGAGGGAGGGACAGATACGCAGTATTTT. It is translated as CASSGEGGTDTQYF. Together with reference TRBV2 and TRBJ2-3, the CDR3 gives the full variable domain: EPEVTQTPSHQVTQMGQEVILRCVPISNHLYFYWYRQILGQKVEFLVSFYNNEISEKSEIFDDQFSVERPDGSNFTLKIRSTKLEDSAMYFCASSGEGGTDTQYFGPGTRLTVL.

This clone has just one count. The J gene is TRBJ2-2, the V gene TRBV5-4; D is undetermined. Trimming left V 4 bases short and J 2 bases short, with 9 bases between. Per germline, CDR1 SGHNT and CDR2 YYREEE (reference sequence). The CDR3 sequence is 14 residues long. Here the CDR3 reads CASSLAVNTGELFF. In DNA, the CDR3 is TGTGCCAGCAGCCTGGCGGTCAACACCGGGGAGCTGTTTTTT.

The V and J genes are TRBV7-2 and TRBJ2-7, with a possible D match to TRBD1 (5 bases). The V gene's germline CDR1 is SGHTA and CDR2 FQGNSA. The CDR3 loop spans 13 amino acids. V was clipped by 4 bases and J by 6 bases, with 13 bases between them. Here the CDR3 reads CASSSRPGLEQYF. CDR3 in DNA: TGTGCCAGCAGCTCCAGACCAGGGCTCGAGCAGTACTTC.

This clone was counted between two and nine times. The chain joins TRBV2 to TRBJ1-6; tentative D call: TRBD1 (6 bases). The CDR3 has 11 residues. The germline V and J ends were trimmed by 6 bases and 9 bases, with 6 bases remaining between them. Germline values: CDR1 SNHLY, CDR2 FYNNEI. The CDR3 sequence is CASRDSSPLHF. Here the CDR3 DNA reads TGTGCCAGCAGGGACAGTTCACCCCTCCACTTT.

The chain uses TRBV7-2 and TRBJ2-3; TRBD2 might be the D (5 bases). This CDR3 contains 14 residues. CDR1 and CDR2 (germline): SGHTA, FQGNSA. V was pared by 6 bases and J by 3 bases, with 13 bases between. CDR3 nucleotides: TGTGCCAGCAGTCTAGCAGACTTGACAGATACGCAGTATTTT. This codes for CASSLADLTDTQYF.

CDR3 bases: TGTGCCTGGAGTTATGAGGGGAACACTGAAGCTTTCTTT. Its protein is CAWSYEGNTEAFF. The chain employs TRBV30 and TRBJ1-1; no clear D gene. Trimming shortened V by 2 bases and J by 1 base, and 8 bases separated the two germline ends. CDR1 is GTSNPN, CDR2 SVGIG, per germline (reference sequence). This CDR3 has 13 amino acids.

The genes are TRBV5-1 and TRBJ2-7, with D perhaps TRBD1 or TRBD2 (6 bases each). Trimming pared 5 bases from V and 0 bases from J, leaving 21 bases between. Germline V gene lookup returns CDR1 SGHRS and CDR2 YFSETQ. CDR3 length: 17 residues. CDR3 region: CASRRDITPGGSYEQYF. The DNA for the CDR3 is TGCGCCAGCAGGCGGGACATAACACCCGGGGGCTCCTACGAGCAGTACTTC.

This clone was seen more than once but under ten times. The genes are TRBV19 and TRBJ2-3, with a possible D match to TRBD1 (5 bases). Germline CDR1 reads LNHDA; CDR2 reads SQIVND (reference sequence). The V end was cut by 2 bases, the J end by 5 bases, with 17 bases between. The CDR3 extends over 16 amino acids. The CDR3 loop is CASSILGVISGDTQYF. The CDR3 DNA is TGTGCCAGTAGTATATTAGGGGTAATTTCAGGAGATACGCAGTATTTT.

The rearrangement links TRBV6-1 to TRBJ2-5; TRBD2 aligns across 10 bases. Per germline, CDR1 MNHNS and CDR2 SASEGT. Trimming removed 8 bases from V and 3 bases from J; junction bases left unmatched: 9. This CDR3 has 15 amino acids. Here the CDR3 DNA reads TGTGCCAGCTCTAGAGCGGGGGGGCCAGAAGAGACCCAGTACTTC. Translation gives CASSRAGGPEETQYF.

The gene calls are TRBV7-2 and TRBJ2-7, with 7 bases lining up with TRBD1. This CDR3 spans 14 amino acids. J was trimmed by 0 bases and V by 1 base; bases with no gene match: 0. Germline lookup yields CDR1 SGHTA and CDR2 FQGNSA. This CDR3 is CASSLGTGSYEQYF. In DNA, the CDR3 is TGTGCCAGCAGCTTAGGGACAGGCTCCTACGAGCAGTACTTC.

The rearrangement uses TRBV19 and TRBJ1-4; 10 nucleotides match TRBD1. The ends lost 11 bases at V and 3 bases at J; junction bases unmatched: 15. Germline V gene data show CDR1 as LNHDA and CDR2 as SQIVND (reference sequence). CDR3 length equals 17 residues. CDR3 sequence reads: CASKAPGQGSANEKLFF. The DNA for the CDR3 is TGTGCCTCCAAGGCCCCGGGACAGGGGTCAGCTAATGAAAAACTGTTTTTT.

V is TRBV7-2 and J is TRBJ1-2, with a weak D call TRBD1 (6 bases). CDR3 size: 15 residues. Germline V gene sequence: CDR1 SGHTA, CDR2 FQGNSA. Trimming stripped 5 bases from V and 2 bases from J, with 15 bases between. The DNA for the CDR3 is TGTGCCAGCAGCCCGACAGGCCGAGGGAACTATGGCTACACCTTC. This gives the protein CASSPTGRGNYGYTF. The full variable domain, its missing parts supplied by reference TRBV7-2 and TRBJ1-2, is GAGVSQSPSNKVTEKGKDVELRCDPISGHTALYWYRQSLGQGLEFLIYFQGNSAPDKSGLPSDRFSAERTGGSVSTLTIQRTQQEDSAVYLCASSPTGRGNYGYTFGSGTRLTVV.

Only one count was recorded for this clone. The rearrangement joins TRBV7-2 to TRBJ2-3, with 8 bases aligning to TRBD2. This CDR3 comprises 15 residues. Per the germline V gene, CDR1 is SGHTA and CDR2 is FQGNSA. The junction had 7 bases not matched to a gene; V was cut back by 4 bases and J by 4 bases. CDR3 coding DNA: TGTGCCAGCAGCTCTTTAGCGGGGCATGCAGATACGCAGTATTTT. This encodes CASSSLAGHADTQYF.

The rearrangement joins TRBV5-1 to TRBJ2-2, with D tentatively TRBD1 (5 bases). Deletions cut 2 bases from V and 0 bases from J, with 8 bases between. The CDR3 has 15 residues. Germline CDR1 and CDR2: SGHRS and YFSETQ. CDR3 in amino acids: CASSFLGANTGELFF. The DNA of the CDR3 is TGCGCCAGCAGCTTCCTAGGGGCGAACACCGGGGAGCTGTTTTTT. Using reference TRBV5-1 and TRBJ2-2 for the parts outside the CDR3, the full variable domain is KAGVTQTPRYLIKTRGQQVTLSCSPISGHRSVSWYQQTPGQGLQFLFEYFSETQRNKGNFPGRFSGRQFSNSRSEMNVSTLELGDSALYLCASSFLGANTGELFFGEGSRLTVL.

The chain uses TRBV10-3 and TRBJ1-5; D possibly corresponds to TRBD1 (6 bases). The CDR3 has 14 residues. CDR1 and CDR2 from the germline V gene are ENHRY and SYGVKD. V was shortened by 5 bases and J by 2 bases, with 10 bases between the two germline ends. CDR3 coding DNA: TGTGCCATCAGTCCTAGGGGGGGCAATCAGCCCCAGCATTTT. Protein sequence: CAISPRGGNQPQHF.

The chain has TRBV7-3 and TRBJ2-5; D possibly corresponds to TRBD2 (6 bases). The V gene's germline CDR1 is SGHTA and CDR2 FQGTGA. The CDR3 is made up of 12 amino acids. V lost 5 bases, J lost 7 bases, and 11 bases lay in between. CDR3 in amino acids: CASSEEGRTQYF. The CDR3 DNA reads TGTGCCAGCAGCGAGGAGGGGCGGACCCAGTACTTC. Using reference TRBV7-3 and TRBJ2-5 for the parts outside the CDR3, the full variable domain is GAGVSQTPSNKVTEKGKYVELRCDPISGHTALYWYRQSLGQGPEFLIYFQGTGAADDSGLPNDRFFAVRPEGSVSTLKIQRTERGDSAVYLCASSEEGRTQYFGPGTRLLVL.

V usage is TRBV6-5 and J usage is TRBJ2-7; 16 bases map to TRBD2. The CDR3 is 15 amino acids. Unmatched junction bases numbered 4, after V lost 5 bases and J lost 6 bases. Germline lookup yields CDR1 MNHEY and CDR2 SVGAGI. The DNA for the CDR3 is TGTGCCAGCAGTCGCGGGACTAGCGGGGGGGTCGAGCAGTACTTC. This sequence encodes CASSRGTSGGVEQYF.

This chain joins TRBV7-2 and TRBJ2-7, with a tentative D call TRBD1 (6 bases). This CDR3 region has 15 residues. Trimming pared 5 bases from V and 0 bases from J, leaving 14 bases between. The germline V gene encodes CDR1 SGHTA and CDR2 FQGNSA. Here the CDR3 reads CASSIGQSSSYEQYF. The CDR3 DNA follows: TGTGCCAGCAGCATCGGACAGAGTTCCTCCTACGAGCAGTACTTC.

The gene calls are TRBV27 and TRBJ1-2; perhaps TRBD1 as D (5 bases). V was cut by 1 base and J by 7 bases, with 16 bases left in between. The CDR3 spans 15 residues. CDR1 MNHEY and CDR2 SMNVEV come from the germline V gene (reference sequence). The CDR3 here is CASSLLGRAARGYTF. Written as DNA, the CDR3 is TGTGCCAGCAGTTTATTGGGCAGGGCGGCCCGTGGCTACACCTTC.

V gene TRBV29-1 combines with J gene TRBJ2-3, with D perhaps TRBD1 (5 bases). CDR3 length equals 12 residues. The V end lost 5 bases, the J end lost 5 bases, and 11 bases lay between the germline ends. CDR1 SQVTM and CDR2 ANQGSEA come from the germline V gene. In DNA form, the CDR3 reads TGCAGCGTTAGAAGGGGCCAAGATACGCAGTATTTT. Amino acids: CSVRRGQDTQYF.

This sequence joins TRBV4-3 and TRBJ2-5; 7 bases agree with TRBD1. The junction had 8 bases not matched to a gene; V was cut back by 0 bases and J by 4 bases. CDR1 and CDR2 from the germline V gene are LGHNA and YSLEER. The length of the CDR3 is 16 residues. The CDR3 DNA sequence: TGCGCCAGCAGCCAAGATTTTGCAGGGGGTGGAGAGACCCAGTACTTC. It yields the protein CASSQDFAGGGETQYF.

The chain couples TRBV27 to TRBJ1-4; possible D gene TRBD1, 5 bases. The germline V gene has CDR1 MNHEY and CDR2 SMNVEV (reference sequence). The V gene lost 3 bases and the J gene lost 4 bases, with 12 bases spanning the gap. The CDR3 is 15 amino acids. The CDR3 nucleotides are TGTGCCAGCAGTTTCTGGGGGGGGGTTAATGAAAAACTGTTTTTT. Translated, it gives CASSFWGGVNEKLFF.

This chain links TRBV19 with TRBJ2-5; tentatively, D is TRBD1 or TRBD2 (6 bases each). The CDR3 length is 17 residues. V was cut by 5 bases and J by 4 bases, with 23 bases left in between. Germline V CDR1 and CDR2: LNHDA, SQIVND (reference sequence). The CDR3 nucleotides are TGTGCCAGTAGTGCCAACTCGGGGGCAACAGGGAGAGAGACCCAGTACTTC. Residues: CASSANSGATGRETQYF.

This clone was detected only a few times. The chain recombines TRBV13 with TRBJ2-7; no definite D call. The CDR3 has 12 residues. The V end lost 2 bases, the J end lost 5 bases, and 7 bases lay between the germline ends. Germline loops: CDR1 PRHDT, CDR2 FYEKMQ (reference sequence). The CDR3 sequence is CASSLRSNEQYF. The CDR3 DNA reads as TGTGCCAGCAGCTTACGTTCGAACGAGCAGTACTTC.

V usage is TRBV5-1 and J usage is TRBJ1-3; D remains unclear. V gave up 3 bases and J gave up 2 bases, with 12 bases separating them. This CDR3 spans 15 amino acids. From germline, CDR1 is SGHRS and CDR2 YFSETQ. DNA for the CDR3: TGCGCCAGCAGCTCGTCCCCGCAGCCTGGAAACACCATATATTTT. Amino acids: CASSSSPQPGNTIYF. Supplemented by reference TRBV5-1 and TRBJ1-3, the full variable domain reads KAGVTQTPRYLIKTRGQQVTLSCSPISGHRSVSWYQQTPGQGLQFLFEYFSETQRNKGNFPGRFSGRQFSNSRSEMNVSTLELGDSALYLCASSSSPQPGNTIYFGEGSWLTVV.

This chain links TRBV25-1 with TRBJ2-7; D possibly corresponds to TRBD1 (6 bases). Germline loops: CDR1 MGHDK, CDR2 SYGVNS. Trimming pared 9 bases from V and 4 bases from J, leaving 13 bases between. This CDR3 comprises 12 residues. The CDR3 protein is CASSPQGYEQYF. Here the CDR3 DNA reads TGTGCCAGTTCCCCACAGGGTTACGAGCAGTACTTC.

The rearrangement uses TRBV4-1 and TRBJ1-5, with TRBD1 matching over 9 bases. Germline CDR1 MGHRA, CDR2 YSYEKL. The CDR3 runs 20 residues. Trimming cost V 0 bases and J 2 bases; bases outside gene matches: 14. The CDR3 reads CASSQDIGRGQGIGNQPQHF. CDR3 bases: TGCGCCAGCAGCCAAGATATTGGGAGGGGACAGGGAATCGGCAATCAGCCCCAGCATTTT.

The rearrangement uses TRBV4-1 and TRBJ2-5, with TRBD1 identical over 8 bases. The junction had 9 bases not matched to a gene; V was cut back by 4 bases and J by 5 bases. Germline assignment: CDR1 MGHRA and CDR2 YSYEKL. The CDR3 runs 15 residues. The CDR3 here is CASSPGQGGRETQYF. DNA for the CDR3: TGCGCCAGCAGCCCCGGACAGGGCGGTAGGGAGACCCAGTACTTC.

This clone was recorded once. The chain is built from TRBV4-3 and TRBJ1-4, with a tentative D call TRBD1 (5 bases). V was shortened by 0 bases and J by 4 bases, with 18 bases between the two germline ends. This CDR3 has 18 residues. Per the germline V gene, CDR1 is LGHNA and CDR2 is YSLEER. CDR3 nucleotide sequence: TGCGCCAGCAGCCAAGAGGCCCTAGTTAGGGGAAGTAATGAAAAACTGTTTTTT. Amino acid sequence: CASSQEALVRGSNEKLFF.

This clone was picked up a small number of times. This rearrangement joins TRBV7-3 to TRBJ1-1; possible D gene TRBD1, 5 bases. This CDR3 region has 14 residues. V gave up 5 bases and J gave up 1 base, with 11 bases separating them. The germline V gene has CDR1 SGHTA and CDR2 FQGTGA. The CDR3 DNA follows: TGTGCCAGCAGCCAGGGATTGGGGAACACTGAAGCTTTCTTT. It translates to CASSQGLGNTEAFF. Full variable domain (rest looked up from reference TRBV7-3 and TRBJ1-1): GAGVSQTPSNKVTEKGKYVELRCDPISGHTALYWYRQSLGQGPEFLIYFQGTGAADDSGLPNDRFFAVRPEGSVSTLKIQRTERGDSAVYLCASSQGLGNTEAFFGQGTRLTVV.